This T cell receptor beta chain was recovered during a study of blood T cells in healthy people across ages. A second PCR of roughly 6 to 12 cycles used a sample-barcoded 5' primer and a J-beta primer mix. MiXCR was run by TCRdb on the 5' RACE reads, yielding one entry per CDR3 protein. The sample yields approximately 830,000 distinct CDR3 sequences, around 68% seen once. Of note for this clonotype: Its specificity is not known.

Donors were systemically healthy Caucasian individuals from Russia aged 6 to 90 years. The CDR3 has 14 amino acids. The V and J ends lost 4 bases and 4 bases respectively, with 17 bases between them. Germline V lookup: CDR1 DFQATT, CDR2 SNEGSKA (reference sequence). Study-wide results and limits: Significant beta diversity loss was already apparent by age about 42, declining roughly linearly.

This clonotype originated in a man aged 30 to 45 in good health. Sequenced: blood. The rearrangement joins TRBV20-1 to TRBJ2-7; weak D call: TRBD1 (5 bases). The CDR3 DNA reads TGCAGTGCTAAGTGGCAGGGCCGCTTGTACGAGCAGTACTTC. It yields the protein CSAKWQGRLYEQYF.